The 4 T cell receptor beta chains below come from one sample, sequenced in a study of shared clonotypes between healthy human individuals (dated by TCRdb to 2018 to 2021). Preparation of the library involved the immunoSEQ multiplex PCR assay. Imported from immuneACCESS, the table was reduced by TCRdb to in-frame sequences with V and J called. These copies leave out some clones; in studies compared against another copy, an unresolved V gene accounts for under half, and the cause of the remainder is not known. The sample table records around 2.1 million clones; approximately 94% of these occur just once. Roughly 0.13% of the sample rests with the top ten. Sequencing was done on a sample of naive CD4+ T cells sorted from blood. In light of the paper, this sample's cell subset or site label describes: CD45RA+ positively selected. These receptors were obtained from a man aged 18-30 years in good health.

The V gene is TRBV7-8, the J gene TRBJ2-1; D remains unclear. Germline CDR1 SGHVS, CDR2 FQNEAQ. The V end lost 3 bases, the J end lost 7 bases, and 7 bases lay between the germline ends. The length of the CDR3 is 12 residues. The DNA for the CDR3 is TGTGCCAGCAGCTTTGGTCGGAATGAGCAGTTCTTC. Its protein product is CASSFGRNEQFF. Supplemented by reference TRBV7-8 and TRBJ2-1, the full variable domain reads GAGVSQSPRYKVAKRGQDVALRCDPISGHVSLFWYQQALGQGPEFLTYFQNEAQLDKSGLPSDRFFAERPEGSVSTLKIQRTQQEDSAVYLCASSFGRNEQFFGPGTRLTVL.

The V and J genes are TRBV21-1 and TRBJ2-7; the listed D gene, TRBD1, was not tested against the DNA. TRBV21-1 is annotated as a pseudogene. CDR3 length equals 13 residues. The CDR3 DNA sequence: TGTGCCAGCAGCAACCGGACAGGGAGGGAGCAGTACTTC. This codes for CASSNRTGREQYF.

The chain is built from TRBV5-4 and TRBJ2-4; possible D gene TRBD1, 7 bases. V was pared by 4 bases and J by 2 bases, with 10 bases between. The CDR3 loop spans 14 amino acids. CDR1 is SGHNT, CDR2 YYREEE, per germline (reference sequence). CDR3 bases: TGTGCCAGCAGCCCAGGGGGGTCCAAAAACATTCAGTACTTC. Encoded protein: CASSPGGSKNIQYF. Variable domain in full (rest from reference TRBV5-4 and TRBJ2-4): ETGVTQSPTHLIKTRGQQVTLRCSSQSGHNTVSWYQQALGQGPQFIFQYYREEENGRGNFPPRFSGLQFPNYSSELNVNALELDDSALYLCASSPGGSKNIQYFGAGTRLSVL.

On this clone itself: The same CDR3 arises from other DNA sequences in this sample as well. V is TRBV7-2 and J is TRBJ2-7, with D uncertain. With 1 base removed from V and 4 bases from J, the gap between germline ends came to 5 bases. CDR1 SGHTA and CDR2 FQGNSA come from the germline V gene. CDR3 size: 12 residues. CDR3 in amino acids: CASSLVGYEQYF. The CDR3 DNA reads TGTGCCAGCAGCTTAGTTGGTTACGAGCAGTACTTC.